This T cell receptor (beta chain) was recorded in a study of beta chain features in type 1 diabetes. At the level of the study: Healthy donors and patients showed comparable age, gender and cell yields. Study-wide results and caveats: More deletions and fewer insertions at VDJ junctions were found in patients with type 1 diabetes. Here, the possible influence of HLA type (on TCRB rearrangement) remained unresolved. A closer apparent resemblance between naive, central memory and Treg TCRB repertoires was seen in patients than in healthy donors.

Since all of the isolated RNA was reverse transcribed, expressed TCRB transcripts were what got sequenced. Profiled with immunoSEQ multiplex PCR; TCRdb holds only in-frame clones, not every one. The top ten hold about 0.02% of the sample, which has under 950,000 clones, under 20% seen once. In this sample, this clone turned up a few times. Its target is unknown. Different DNA sequences within this sample yield the same CDR3. Germline V CDR1 and CDR2: SQVTM, ANQGSEA. V was clipped by 4 bases and J by 2 bases, with 8 bases between them. CDR3 length: 12 residues. The V and J genes are TRBV29-1 and TRBJ2-5; D remains unclear. The specimen sequenced was naive CD4+ T cells from blood. The source is a woman aged 18-30 years in good health. In DNA form, the CDR3 reads TGCAGCGTTGTTGGAACTCAAGAGACCCAGTACTTC. Translating gives CSVVGTQETQYF.